The clone carrying this T cell receptor beta chain was seen ten or more times. From the 5' RACE reads, TCRdb called clonotypes with MiXCR, one entry per CDR3 protein. The table includes about 200,000 distinct CDR3 sequences, roughly 24% detected once. The germline gives CDR1 MNHEY, CDR2 SMNVEV (reference sequence). The V end was cut by 3 bases, the J end by 3 bases, with 11 bases between. The CDR3 spans 15 residues. This sample was included in a study of CD8 T cells in ankylosing spondylitis. The sequencing sample was made of blood, either unsorted or a sorted T cell fraction (not recorded which). This receptor was obtained from a male donor with ankylosing spondylitis or in good health (not recorded which). V gene TRBV27 combines with J gene TRBJ2-2; D uncertain. CDR3 protein: CASSLRFRDTGELFF. The CDR3 DNA reads as TGTGCCAGCAGTTTGAGGTTTCGGGACACCGGGGAGCTGTTTTTT.